The present entry profiles one T cell receptor (beta chain) with its context. Its antigen is not known. The sample comes from a study of response to subunit inactivated influenza vaccine. TCRdb redid the calling of the RT-PCR reads with MiXCR, one entry per CDR3 protein. The sample shows 500,000 to 600,000 distinct CDR3 sequences, approximately 10% of them seen only once. General study points: The authors offered the suggestion that each seasonal influenza vaccination recruits few new T cells.

V lost 0 bases, J lost 5 bases, and 11 bases lay in between. Germline assignment: CDR1 LGHNA and CDR2 YSLEER. The CDR3 loop spans 15 amino acids. The receptor was derived from a man over 45 who received an inactivated influenza vaccine. This sequence joins TRBV4-3 and TRBJ1-3; tentative D call: TRBD1 (5 bases). The specimen comprised PBMCs from blood, sampled on the day of vaccination. In DNA form, the CDR3 reads TGCGCCAGCAGCCAAGATAGGGACGGCAGAAACACCATATATTTT. Its protein is CASSQDRDGRNTIYF.